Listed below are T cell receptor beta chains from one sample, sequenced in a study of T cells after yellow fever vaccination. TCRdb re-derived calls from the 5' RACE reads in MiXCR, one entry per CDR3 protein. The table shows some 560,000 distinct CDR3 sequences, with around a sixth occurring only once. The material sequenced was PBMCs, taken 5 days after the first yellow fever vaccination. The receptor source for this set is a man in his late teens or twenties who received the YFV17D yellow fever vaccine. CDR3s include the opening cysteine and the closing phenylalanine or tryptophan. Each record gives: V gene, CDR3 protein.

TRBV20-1 CSARGNQETQYF
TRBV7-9 CASSYVAGADSYGYTF
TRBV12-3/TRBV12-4 CASSRSTPQAFF
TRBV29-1 CSVTTGNTEAFF
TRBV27 CASKPQGPGVRETQYF
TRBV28 CASNSGQGLNSPLHF
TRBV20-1 CSARVGGATQYF
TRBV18 CASSETEGSRDTQYF
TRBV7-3 CASSLRLFSGELFF
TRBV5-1 CASRPATGWSTGELFF
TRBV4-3 CASSQDVQGVIAIYEQYF
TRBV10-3 CAISESGADGYTF
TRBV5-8 CASSPVGDRVTADTQDF
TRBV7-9 CASKTTGIDTQYF
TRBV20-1 CSARIGGGGAFF
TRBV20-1 CSARDWGGDLYGYTF
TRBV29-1 CSAGRGLAETQYF
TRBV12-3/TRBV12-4 CASNSLRGRTDTQYF
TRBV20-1 CSADRQMNTEAFF
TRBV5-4 CASSSPGLNEQFF
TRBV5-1 CASSQKGGGPQHF
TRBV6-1 CASQVASGEGGIQYF
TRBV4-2 CASRRGSGGGTDTQYF
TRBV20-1 CSASDRGNQPQHF
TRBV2 CASPEGIRQETQYF
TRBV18 CASSQRGGDANYGYTF
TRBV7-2 CASSLGTKNIQYF
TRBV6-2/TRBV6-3 CASADRTGGMLWRTFF
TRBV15 CATSRDISSPLHF
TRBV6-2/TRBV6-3 CASRRHPGQSNQPQHF
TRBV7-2 CASRSGLAGRPYNEQFF
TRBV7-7 CASSLHSGPYNEQFF
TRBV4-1 CASSQDYGLAGPVQETQYF
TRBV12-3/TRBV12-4 CASTPGQGSLGEKLFF
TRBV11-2 CASSRFMADRTNTGELFF
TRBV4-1 CASSQPPRDPTSSEAFF
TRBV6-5 CASSYGQTDTGELFF
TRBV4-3 CASSQGTGYEQYF
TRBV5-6 CASSLLFPGGEYQETQYF
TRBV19 CASNQGASTDTQYF
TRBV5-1 CASSLNGGYEQYF
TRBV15 CATNPRPANEKLFF
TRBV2 CASSVEAGDRGEQYF
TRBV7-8 CASSPYGTSGNEQFF
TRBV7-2 CASSFIKREGAFF